Listed below are T cell receptor beta chains from one sample, sequenced in a study of identical twins. One entry per CDR3 protein results from TCRdb running MiXCR on the 5' RACE reads. The profile covers about 190,000 distinct CDR3 sequences, with about a sixth appearing a single time and 40% taken by the ten largest. These records were also assigned to another study, of T cells expressing NK-cell markers.

Sequenced input: CD8+ T cells sorted from blood. The receptors shown here come from a woman aged 18 to 35 in good health. The CDR3 runs from the conserved cysteine through the conserved F or W. D genes are given only for firm matches. Clone sizes are given selectively: once, few, many, or a class where the clone is expanded.

d_gene	j_gene	abundance	v_gene	CDR3nt	CDR3aa
.	TRBJ2-1	few	TRBV5-6	TGTGCCAGCAGCTTGGACAGCGTGGATGAGCAGTTCTTC	CASSLDSVDEQFF
.	TRBJ1-1	.	TRBV7-2	TGTGCCAGCAGCTTACCCGCAAACACTGAAGCTTTCTTT	CASSLPANTEAFF
.	TRBJ2-3	.	TRBV5-5	TGTGCCAGCAGCTTGGACTCAGGACTCACAGATACGCAGTATTTT	CASSLDSGLTDTQYF
.	TRBJ1-5	.	TRBV15	TGTGCCACCAGCCGTTCTACGGGCAATCAGCCCCAGCATTTT	CATSRSTGNQPQHF
.	TRBJ2-1	.	TRBV12-3/TRBV12-4	TGTGCCAGCAGTTGTGGGGCCTACAATGAGCAGTTCTTC	CASSCGAYNEQFF
.	TRBJ2-7	.	TRBV5-6	TGTGCCAGCAGCTTGGATCGGTGGCAGGGGGGCCTCGAGCAGTACTTC	CASSLDRWQGGLEQYF
.	TRBJ2-1	.	TRBV7-9	TGTGCCAGCAGTCCTAGGCTCGGGCCCTCCTACAATGAGCAGTTCTTC	CASSPRLGPSYNEQFF
TRBD2	TRBJ2-1	.	TRBV29-1	TGCAGCGCCCCAACCCCCGGGAGGGCGGGCAATGAGCAGTTCTTC	CSAPTPGRAGNEQFF
.	TRBJ1-5	few	TRBV7-9	TGTGCCAGCAGCTTCGGGGGGCCTAGTCAGCCCCAGCATTTT	CASSFGGPSQPQHF
.	TRBJ2-7	few	TRBV20-1	TGCAGTGCTGGCCTCAGAGGGCGGAAGAGCTCCTACGAGCAGTACTTC	CSAGLRGRKSSYEQYF
.	TRBJ2-1	.	TRBV4-1	TGCGCCAGCAGCCAAGGGATGGGGAATGAGCAGTTCTTC	CASSQGMGNEQFF
.	TRBJ2-3	.	TRBV10-2	TGCGCCAGCAGTAGGGGGGCGAGCACAGATACGCAGTATTTT	CASSRGASTDTQYF
.	TRBJ2-3	few	TRBV29-1	TGCAGCGTTGAGGGTCTAAACCGCACAGATACGCAGTATTTT	CSVEGLNRTDTQYF
.	TRBJ1-2	few	TRBV6-5	TGTGCCAGCTTTTCAAAGGGCTACACCTTC	CASFSKGYTF
TRBD2	TRBJ2-7	many	TRBV10-3	TGTGCCATCAGTGAGGTAATAGCGGGAGCCTACGAGCAGTACTTC	CAISEVIAGAYEQYF
.	TRBJ2-5	few	TRBV6-2/TRBV6-3	TGTGCCAGCAGCAGGACCGAGCAAGAGACCCAGTACTTC	CASSRTEQETQYF
TRBD1	TRBJ2-7	few	TRBV29-1	TGCAGCGTTGAGTTTACAGGGGGCGAGCAGTACTTC	CSVEFTGGEQYF
.	TRBJ2-1	many	TRBV7-9	TGTGCCAGCAGCTTAGATGGTGCCAATGAGCAGTTCTTC	CASSLDGANEQFF
.	TRBJ2-3	few	TRBV9	TGTGCCAGCAGCAAGGGTCACACAGATACGCAGTATTTT	CASSKGHTDTQYF
.	TRBJ2-2	many	TRBV12-3/TRBV12-4	TGTGCCAGCACCCAAATCGGGCTTGCGGACACCGGGGAGCTGTTTTTT	CASTQIGLADTGELFF
.	TRBJ2-2	few	TRBV12-5	TGTGCTAGTAGGTTCACCGGGGAGCTGTTTTTT	CASRFTGELFF
TRBD2	TRBJ2-1	.	TRBV9	TGTGCCAGCAGGGGAACTCCGGGACGGGAGGCATACAATGAGCAGTTCTTC	CASRGTPGREAYNEQFF
TRBD2	TRBJ2-1	.	TRBV18	TGTGCCAGTGCAGCGGGGGGCTACTCCTACAATGAGCAGTTCTTC	CASAAGGYSYNEQFF